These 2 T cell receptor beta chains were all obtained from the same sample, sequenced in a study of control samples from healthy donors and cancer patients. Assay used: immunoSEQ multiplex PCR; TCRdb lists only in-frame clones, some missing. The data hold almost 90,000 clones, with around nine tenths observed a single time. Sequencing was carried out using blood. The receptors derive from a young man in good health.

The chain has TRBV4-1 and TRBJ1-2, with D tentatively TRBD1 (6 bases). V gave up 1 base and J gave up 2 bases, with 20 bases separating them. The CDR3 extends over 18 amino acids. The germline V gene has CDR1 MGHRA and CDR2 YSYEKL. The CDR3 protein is CASSQGVVGGHQNYGYTF. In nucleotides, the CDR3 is TGCGCCAGCAGCCAAGGGGTGGTGGGGGGGCATCAGAACTATGGCTACACCTTC.

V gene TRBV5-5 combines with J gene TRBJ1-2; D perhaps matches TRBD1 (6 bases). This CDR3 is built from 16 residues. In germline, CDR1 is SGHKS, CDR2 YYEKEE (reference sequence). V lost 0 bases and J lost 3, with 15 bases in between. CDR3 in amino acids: CASSLVSGGYDYGYTF. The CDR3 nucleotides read TGTGCCAGCAGCTTGGTGTCGGGGGGCTATGACTATGGCTACACCTTC. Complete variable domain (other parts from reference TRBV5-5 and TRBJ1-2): DAGVTQSPTHLIKTRGQQVTLRCSPISGHKSVSWYQQVLGQGPQFIFQYYEKEERGRGNFPDRFSARQFPNYSSELNVNALLLGDSALYLCASSLVSGGYDYGYTFGSGTRLTVV.